This T cell receptor (beta chain) stems from a study of early T cells in non-severe SARS-CoV-2 infection. This clonotype appeared many times. Each cDNA molecule carried a unique molecular identifier. Using its own MiXCR run on the 5' RACE reads, TCRdb lists one record per CDR3 protein. The data contain about 62,000 distinct CDR3 sequences, approximately 9.3% of them seen just once; the ten biggest clones take up 1.2%. The V gene's germline CDR1 is SQVTM and CDR2 ANQGSEA. The CDR3 runs to 16 residues. V was clipped by 3 bases and J by 3 bases; unmatched bases: 8. The chain couples TRBV29-1 to TRBJ2-3; 11 bases are a match to TRBD1. Specimen: whole blood. The TCR was taken from an adult who was a healthcare worker with PCR-confirmed SARS-CoV-2 infection or an uninfected control (not recorded which). The CDR3, as DNA: TGCAGCGTTGAGAGGGCGGACAGGGGGCCGACAGATACGCAGTATTTT. Protein: CSVERADRGPTDTQYF.